This passage covers 9 T cell receptor beta chains from one sample sequenced in a study of T-cell reconstitution after alpha-beta-depleted transplantation in children. During its preparation, the TCRbeta library received unique molecular identifiers. TCRdb ran MiXCR on the PCR reads and lists one entry per CDR3 protein. The sample lists around 400,000 distinct CDR3 sequences; over 20% were seen once. The starting material was PBMCs from the stem cell graft donor, obtained from the stem cell graft. All receptors derive from a human donor who donated a stem cell graft to a child with acute myeloid leukemia.

This clonotype was observed many times. CDR3 residues: CSAGGTVKNIQYF. As DNA, the CDR3 is TGCAGTGCTGGGGGGACGGTCAAAAACATTCAGTACTTC. The chain is built from TRBV20-1 and TRBJ2-4, with D possibly TRBD2 on 6 matching bases. This CDR3 comprises 13 residues. Trimming removed 5 bases from V and 3 bases from J, with 11 bases in between. CDR1 and CDR2 from the germline V gene are DFQATT and SNEGSKA (reference sequence).

This clonotype was observed a few times. The gene calls are TRBV10-3 and TRBJ2-7, with 7 bases aligning to TRBD1. The germline V gene has CDR1 ENHRY and CDR2 SYGVKD. The CDR3 contains 14 residues. V shed 6 bases and J 2 bases; nucleotides not matched to a gene: 7. The CDR3 protein is CAISARDSTYEQYF. In DNA form, the CDR3 reads TGTGCCATCAGCGCCCGGGACAGTACCTACGAGCAGTACTTC.

This clonotype was recorded a few times. The CDR3 spells CSARTPENTGELFF. CDR3 DNA sequence: TGCAGTGCCCGGACTCCGGAGAACACCGGGGAGCTGTTTTTT. The chain has TRBV20-1 and TRBJ2-2; D might be TRBD2 (5 bases). Germline V gives CDR1 DFQATT, CDR2 SNEGSKA (reference sequence). The CDR3 consists of 14 residues. The V end was cut by 6 bases, the J end by 1 base, with 12 bases between.

This clonotype was observed at least ten times. The rearrangement links TRBV29-1 to TRBJ2-5, with D perhaps being TRBD1 or TRBD2 (5 bases each). Looked up from germline, CDR1 is SQVTM and CDR2 is ANQGSEA. This CDR3 is 14 amino acids long. Trimming pared 1 base from V and 5 bases from J, leaving 14 bases between. The CDR3 loop is CSVEARGEGETQYF. DNA of the CDR3: TGCAGCGTTGAAGCCCGGGGCGAGGGCGAGACCCAGTACTTC.

V usage is TRBV7-6 and J usage is TRBJ1-1; D gene uncertain. The CDR3 contains 14 residues. CDR1 is SGHVS, CDR2 FNYEAQ, per germline. The V end was cut by 5 bases, the J end by 5 bases, with 15 bases between. For the CDR3, the DNA is TGTGCCAGCAGCCTAGGAAAGGGCGGTACTGAAGCTTTCTTT. It translates to CASSLGKGGTEAFF.

This clonotype was found a few times. The chain carries TRBV7-7 and TRBJ2-1, with 12 bases fitting TRBD1. The V segment lost 1 base and the J segment 1 base; nucleotides outside the gene matches: 11. The CDR3 extends over 20 amino acids. Germline CDR1 SSHAT, CDR2 FNYEAQ (reference sequence). The CDR3 is CASSLEGPRDRGPSYNEQFF. DNA for the CDR3: TGTGCCAGCAGCTTAGAGGGCCCCCGGGACAGGGGGCCATCCTACAATGAGCAGTTCTTC.

The gene calls are TRBV12-3 or TRBV12-4 and TRBJ2-2, with 11 nucleotides matching TRBD2. The CDR3 spans 16 residues. The junction had 1 base not matched to a gene; V was cut back by 1 base and J by 3 bases. The CDR3 DNA is TGTGCCAGCAGTTTAGGACTAGCGGGACACACCGGGGAGCTGTTTTTT. Translated, it gives CASSLGLAGHTGELFF.

At least ten counts were recorded for this clonotype. The chain is built from TRBV15 and TRBJ2-5; perhaps TRBD2 as D (6 bases). CDR1 and CDR2 (germline): LNHNV, YYDKDF (reference sequence). V lost 2 bases, J lost 5 bases, and 15 bases lay in between. The CDR3 totals 15 residues. CDR3 bases: TGTGCCACCAGCAGACCGCAACTTGGAGGGGAGACCCAGTACTTC. Translated, it gives CATSRPQLGGETQYF. The full variable domain, rest sourced from reference TRBV15 and TRBJ2-5, is DAMVIQNPRYQVTQFGKPVTLSCSQTLNHNVMYWYQQKSSQAPKLLFHYYDKDFNNEADTPDNFQSRRPNTSFCFLDIRSPGLGDTAMYLCATSRPQLGGETQYFGPGTRLLVL.

This clonotype was counted a few times. This chain links TRBV13 with TRBJ1-1; D uncertain. The CDR3 has 12 amino acids. CDR1 PRHDT and CDR2 FYEKMQ come from the germline V gene (reference sequence). V lost 3 bases, J lost 8 bases, and 10 bases lay in between. This chain's CDR3 is CASSFLGREAFF. The CDR3 DNA sequence: TGTGCCAGCAGCTTTCTAGGCCGGGAAGCTTTCTTT.